Listed below are T cell receptor beta chains from one sample, sequenced in a study of CD8 T cells in ankylosing spondylitis. TCRdb called the 5' RACE reads again in MiXCR, with one record for every CDR3 protein. The table lists 200,000 or so distinct CDR3 sequences, around a sixth of them singletons, with roughly 4.5% in the top ten. The sequencing sample was made of blood, either unsorted or a sorted T cell fraction (not recorded which). Receptors originate from a male donor aged 10 to 35 with ankylosing spondylitis or in good health (not recorded which). The CDR3 runs from the conserved cysteine through the conserved F or W. The D gene is left open where the match is weak. Clone size, where shown, is once, few, many, or a class for clones that have expanded.

j_call	d_call	v_call	clone_size	cdr3_aa	cdr3_nt
TRBJ2-3	TRBD2	TRBV20-1	few	CSSLGTSGRGTDTQYF	TGCAGTTCCTTAGGGACTAGCGGGAGGGGCACAGATACGCAGTATTTT
TRBJ2-1	TRBD1	TRBV12-3/TRBV12-4	many	CASTLDRVNEQFF	TGTGCCAGCACTCTGGACAGGGTCAATGAGCAGTTCTTC
TRBJ2-5	TRBD1	TRBV2	-	CASQPGQVPGTQYF	TGTGCCAGCCAGCCGGGACAGGTCCCAGGGACCCAGTACTTC
TRBJ2-3	-	TRBV7-9	once	CASSPGSPNTQYF	TGTGCCAGCAGCCCAGGCAGCCCAAATACGCAGTATTTT
TRBJ2-7	-	TRBV20-1	-	CSASLLVGASHYEQYF	TGCAGTGCCAGCTTGCTGGTCGGGGCCTCGCATTACGAGCAGTACTTC
TRBJ1-1	-	TRBV11-2	many	CASSRITGPNTEAFF	TGTGCCAGCAGCAGAATTACCGGACCGAACACTGAAGCTTTCTTT
TRBJ2-7	-	TRBV2	-	CASISRDTTYEQYF	TGTGCCAGCATTTCCCGGGACACAACCTACGAGCAGTACTTC
TRBJ2-1	-	TRBV7-9	-	CASSLEQIYNEQFF	TGTGCCAGCAGCTTAGAACAGATCTACAATGAGCAGTTCTTC
TRBJ2-1	TRBD2	TRBV7-3	many	CASSLRTSGTNEQFF	TGTGCCAGCAGCTTAAGGACTAGCGGGACCAATGAGCAGTTCTTC
TRBJ2-3	TRBD1	TRBV7-2	-	CASSLTRQGATQYF	TGTGCCAGCAGCTTAACCCGACAGGGGGCTACGCAGTATTTT
TRBJ2-7	-	TRBV7-9	many	CASSLGYSYEQYF	TGTGCCAGCAGCCTAGGGTACAGCTACGAGCAGTACTTC
TRBJ2-2	TRBD1	TRBV6-6	many	CASCPTGMNTGELFF	TGTGCCAGCTGCCCGACAGGGATGAACACCGGGGAGCTGTTTTTT
TRBJ2-5	-	TRBV9	many	CASSVSPSEETQYF	TGTGCCAGCAGCGTCTCACCATCAGAAGAGACCCAGTACTTC
TRBJ2-1	TRBD1	TRBV4-1	many	CASSQGRGLDEQFF	TGCGCCAGCAGCCAAGGAAGGGGGCTGGATGAGCAGTTCTTC
TRBJ2-3	TRBD1	TRBV24-1	many	CATSDFQRWTGLTDTQYF	TGTGCCACCAGTGATTTCCAACGATGGACAGGGTTAACAGATACGCAGTATTTT
TRBJ1-1	-	TRBV6-2/TRBV6-3	many	CASGPSLNTEAFF	TGTGCCAGCGGCCCCTCGTTAAACACTGAAGCTTTCTTT
TRBJ2-3	-	TRBV6-2/TRBV6-3	many	CASTDGDTQYF	TGTGCCAGCACGGATGGGGATACGCAGTATTTT
TRBJ2-1	TRBD2	TRBV24-1	many	CATSDYSGLADFSSYNEQFF	TGTGCCACCAGTGATTATTCGGGACTAGCGGACTTCAGCTCCTACAATGAGCAGTTCTTC
TRBJ1-6	-	TRBV12-3/TRBV12-4	many	CASSLPPNSPLHF	TGTGCCAGCAGTTTACCCCCTAATTCACCCCTCCACTTT
TRBJ2-3	TRBD1	TRBV12-5	many	CASGQGTAADTQYF	TGTGCTAGCGGCCAGGGGACAGCAGCAGATACGCAGTATTTT
TRBJ2-2	TRBD1	TRBV5-5	few	CASSPQGAETGELFF	TGTGCCAGCAGCCCACAGGGGGCCGAAACCGGGGAGCTGTTTTTT
TRBJ2-1	-	TRBV29-1	many	CSVEWRHSYNEQFF	TGCAGCGTTGAGTGGCGGCATTCCTACAATGAGCAGTTCTTC
TRBJ2-1	-	TRBV20-1	many	CSARDPDSSYNEQFF	TGCAGTGCTAGAGATCCGGATAGCTCCTACAATGAGCAGTTCTTC
TRBJ2-1	TRBD2	TRBV28	many	CASRFQAGYNEQFF	TGTGCCAGCAGATTTCAAGCGGGGTACAATGAGCAGTTCTTC
TRBJ2-7	-	TRBV7-2	-	CASSLGREWEQYF	TGTGCCAGCAGCTTAGGACGGGAGTGGGAGCAGTACTTC
TRBJ1-2	-	TRBV5-1	many	CASSFGVGVLNYGYTF	TGCGCCAGCAGCTTCGGTGTCGGCGTACTTAACTATGGCTACACCTTC
TRBJ1-4	-	TRBV12-3/TRBV12-4	many	CASRNSATNEKLFF	TGTGCCAGCAGGAACAGTGCAACTAATGAAAAACTGTTTTTT
TRBJ2-1	-	TRBV12-3/TRBV12-4	-	CASSSLTGTTYNEQFF	TGTGCCAGCAGTTCACTCACGGGGACAACCTACAATGAGCAGTTCTTC
TRBJ2-5	TRBD2	TRBV4-3	-	CATPGGLAGGRETQYF	TGCGCCACCCCAGGGGGACTAGCGGGAGGTCGGGAGACCCAGTACTTC
TRBJ2-1	-	TRBV27	many	CASSLGLPPGHLLFF	TGTGCCAGCAGTTTAGGCCTCCCTCCGGGACACCTCTTGTTCTTC
TRBJ2-1	TRBD2	TRBV12-3/TRBV12-4	many	CASSLLADSYNEQFF	TGTGCCAGCAGCTTACTAGCGGACTCCTACAATGAGCAGTTCTTC
TRBJ2-1	TRBD2	TRBV6-5	once	CASSYGLAGLGSEQFF	TGTGCCAGCAGTTACGGACTAGCGGGGCTAGGTAGTGAGCAGTTCTTC
TRBJ2-5	TRBD1	TRBV29-1	few	CSVAGTGKETQYF	TGCAGCGTTGCCGGGACAGGGAAAGAGACCCAGTACTTC
TRBJ2-1	-	TRBV7-3	many	CASSLFEDYQQFF	TGTGCCAGCAGCTTATTCGAGGACTACCAGCAGTTCTTC
TRBJ2-1	TRBD1	TRBV7-2	many	CASSSPSTGPTYNEQFF	TGTGCCAGCAGCTCCCCGTCGACAGGGCCAACCTACAATGAGCAGTTCTTC
TRBJ1-4	-	TRBV20-1	many	CSARESSVANEKLFF	TGCAGCGCTAGGGAGTCTTCAGTGGCTAATGAAAAACTGTTTTTT
TRBJ2-2	-	TRBV5-1	many	CASSFFRGAGSNTGELFF	TGCGCCAGCAGCTTTTTTCGGGGAGCTGGTTCGAACACCGGGGAGCTGTTTTTT
TRBJ1-2	-	TRBV20-1	many	CSARFPTEGGYGYTF	TGCAGTGCTAGATTCCCCACAGAGGGTGGGTATGGCTACACCTTC
TRBJ1-5	TRBD1	TRBV5-5	many	CASSLGGQVQGPQHF	TGTGCCAGCAGCTTGGGTGGACAGGTCCAGGGGCCCCAGCATTTT
TRBJ1-5	-	TRBV19	many	CASTGPGNQPQHF	TGTGCCAGTACAGGCCCGGGCAATCAGCCCCAGCATTTT
TRBJ2-3	-	TRBV12-3/TRBV12-4	many	CASEGWGSQGADTQYF	TGTGCCAGCGAAGGTTGGGGCTCCCAGGGAGCGGATACGCAGTATTTT
TRBJ1-5	-	TRBV12-3/TRBV12-4	many	CASRAPGANQPQHF	TGTGCCAGCAGGGCCCCAGGGGCCAATCAGCCCCAGCATTTT
TRBJ2-1	-	TRBV24-1	many	CATSGAGWDEQFF	TGTGCCACCAGTGGGGCCGGTTGGGATGAGCAGTTCTTC
TRBJ1-1	TRBD1	TRBV12-3/TRBV12-4	many	CASRNRGSTEAFF	TGTGCCAGCAGGAACAGGGGTTCCACTGAAGCTTTCTTT
TRBJ2-7	-	TRBV5-4	many	CASSGGSAYSYEQYF	TGTGCCAGCAGCGGAGGGTCAGCGTACTCCTACGAGCAGTACTTC
TRBJ2-1	TRBD2	TRBV12-3/TRBV12-4	many	CASSPSGRVYNEQFF	TGTGCCAGCAGTCCCAGCGGGAGGGTTTACAATGAGCAGTTCTTC
TRBJ1-1	-	TRBV29-1	-	CSVEPGKTEAFF	TGCAGCGTTGAACCAGGGAAGACTGAAGCTTTCTTT
TRBJ2-3	TRBD1	TRBV19	few	CASTGQGRGTDTQYF	TGTGCCAGTACCGGACAGGGACGGGGCACAGATACGCAGTATTTT
TRBJ2-1	TRBD1	TRBV28	many	CASSDQGANEQFF	TGTGCCAGCAGTGACCAGGGGGCGAATGAGCAGTTCTTC
TRBJ1-2	TRBD1	TRBV13	many	CASSPSEGGSVYGYTF	TGTGCCAGCAGCCCATCAGAAGGGGGCTCCGTATATGGCTACACCTTC
TRBJ2-1	-	TRBV29-1	many	CSREGANNEQFF	TGCAGTAGGGAGGGGGCTAACAATGAGCAGTTCTTC
TRBJ2-7	-	TRBV4-1	many	CASSQGTADYEQYF	TGCGCCAGCAGCCAAGGGACAGCCGACTACGAGCAGTACTTC